A selection of T cell receptor beta chains follows, all from one sample in a study of Ad26.COV2.S vaccination and SARS-CoV-2 variants. Using immunoSEQ multiplex PCR, the repertoire was profiled, and TCRdb retains in-frame clones only, with some absent. The table records about 420,000 clones, roughly 88% of them present only once. Here the sequenced sample was peripheral blood, taken in a trial of Ad26.COV2.S vaccine versus placebo. The receptors here all came from a person between 18 and 59 years old who received the Ad26.COV2.S COVID-19 vaccine or a placebo. Both conserved end residues are part of each CDR3. Fields, in order: J gene, clone size, D gene, V gene, CDR3 protein, CDR3 DNA. D genes are given only for firm matches. Size is stated for part of the rows, as once, few or many counts, or as a class when the clone is expanded.

J gene: TRBJ2-7; clone size: -; D gene: -; V gene: TRBV4-1; CDR3 protein: CASSQEVLQTYEQYF; CDR3 DNA: TGCGCCAGCAGCCAAGAAGTACTTCAGACCTACGAGCAGTACTTC
J gene: TRBJ1-1; clone size: -; D gene: -; V gene: TRBV6-6; CDR3 protein: CASSLDSNTEAFF; CDR3 DNA: TGTGCCAGCAGCTTGGACTCGAACACTGAAGCTTTCTTT
J gene: TRBJ2-1; clone size: -; D gene: -; V gene: TRBV11-2; CDR3 protein: CASSRGVEQFF; CDR3 DNA: TGTGCCAGCAGCCGCGGTGTAGAGCAGTTCTTC
J gene: TRBJ2-1; clone size: -; D gene: TRBD2; V gene: TRBV29-1; CDR3 protein: CSAIPGGTEQFF; CDR3 DNA: TGCAGCGCTATCCCCGGGGGGACTGAGCAGTTCTTC
J gene: TRBJ2-5; clone size: -; D gene: -; V gene: TRBV11-3; CDR3 protein: CASSLSRSQETQYF; CDR3 DNA: TGTGCCAGCAGCTTAAGCCGCAGCCAAGAGACCCAGTACTTC
J gene: TRBJ2-1; clone size: -; D gene: TRBD2; V gene: TRBV6-6; CDR3 protein: CASSGGGNEQFF; CDR3 DNA: TGTGCCAGCAGTGGCGGGGGGAATGAGCAGTTCTTC
J gene: TRBJ2-2; clone size: -; D gene: -; V gene: TRBV28; CDR3 protein: CASEPSGSANTGELFF; CDR3 DNA: TGTGCCAGCGAACCCTCGGGGAGCGCGAACACCGGGGAGCTGTTTTTT
J gene: TRBJ1-6; clone size: few; D gene: TRBD1; V gene: TRBV6-1; CDR3 protein: CASSETGTGNSPLHF; CDR3 DNA: TGTGCCAGCAGTGAAACCGGGACAGGGAATTCACCCCTCCACTTT
J gene: TRBJ2-1; clone size: -; D gene: TRBD1; V gene: TRBV5-1; CDR3 protein: CASSRGQGPYNEQFF; CDR3 DNA: TGCGCCAGCAGCCGGGGACAGGGGCCCTACAATGAGCAGTTCTTC
J gene: TRBJ2-5; clone size: -; D gene: -; V gene: TRBV27; CDR3 protein: CASSPGVGQETQYF; CDR3 DNA: TGTGCCAGCAGTCCCGGAGTGGGACAAGAGACCCAGTACTTC
J gene: TRBJ1-1; clone size: -; D gene: -; V gene: TRBV30; CDR3 protein: CAWSVIRLNTEAFF; CDR3 DNA: TGTGCCTGGAGTGTAATCCGATTGAACACTGAAGCTTTCTTT
J gene: TRBJ1-1; clone size: -; D gene: -; V gene: TRBV6-5; CDR3 protein: CASRASINTEAFF; CDR3 DNA: TGTGCCAGCAGGGCCAGCATTAACACTGAAGCTTTCTTT
J gene: TRBJ1-5; clone size: once; D gene: -; V gene: TRBV15; CDR3 protein: CATYGSLGGPDQPQHF; CDR3 DNA: TGTGCCACCTACGGGAGCCTGGGCGGCCCGGACCAGCCCCAGCATTTT
J gene: TRBJ1-2; clone size: -; D gene: TRBD1; V gene: TRBV28; CDR3 protein: CASRTGGNGYTF; CDR3 DNA: TGTGCCAGCCGAACAGGGGGCAATGGCTACACCTTC
J gene: TRBJ2-3; clone size: once; D gene: TRBD1; V gene: TRBV30; CDR3 protein: CASAPGTGGTDTQYF; CDR3 DNA: TGTGCCTCGGCCCCCGGGACAGGGGGGACAGATACGCAGTATTTT
J gene: TRBJ1-1; clone size: -; D gene: -; V gene: TRBV7-2; CDR3 protein: CASRLAGQGNTEAFF; CDR3 DNA: TGTGCCAGCAGATTAGCGGGGCAGGGGAACACTGAAGCTTTCTTT
J gene: TRBJ2-7; clone size: -; D gene: TRBD1; V gene: TRBV4-1; CDR3 protein: CASSFGTGTNYEQYF; CDR3 DNA: TGCGCCAGCAGCTTCGGGACAGGGACAAACTACGAGCAGTACTTC
J gene: TRBJ1-1; clone size: few; D gene: -; V gene: TRBV7-9; CDR3 protein: CASSFGLGLVAEAFF; CDR3 DNA: TGTGCCAGCAGCTTTGGTCTGGGTCTGGTCGCTGAAGCTTTCTTT
J gene: TRBJ1-2; clone size: -; D gene: TRBD1; V gene: TRBV6-5; CDR3 protein: CASRRQGEAYGYTF; CDR3 DNA: TGTGCCAGCAGACGACAGGGTGAGGCCTATGGCTACACCTTC
J gene: TRBJ2-7; clone size: once; D gene: -; V gene: TRBV5-6; CDR3 protein: CASNWAGNSYEQYF; CDR3 DNA: TGTGCCAGCAACTGGGCAGGAAACTCCTACGAGCAGTACTTC
J gene: TRBJ1-4; clone size: -; D gene: -; V gene: TRBV7-9; CDR3 protein: CASSTGRTIATNEKLFF; CDR3 DNA: TGTGCCAGCAGCACGGGACGGACCATCGCAACTAATGAAAAACTGTTTTTT
J gene: TRBJ2-7; clone size: few; D gene: TRBD1; V gene: TRBV4-3; CDR3 protein: CASSAGTGMGYEQYF; CDR3 DNA: TGCGCCAGCAGCGCCGGGACAGGGATGGGCTACGAGCAGTACTTC
J gene: TRBJ1-1; clone size: -; D gene: TRBD1; V gene: TRBV6-5; CDR3 protein: CASSSPGGRTEAFF; CDR3 DNA: TGTGCCAGCAGTTCCCCAGGGGGCAGAACTGAAGCTTTCTTT
J gene: TRBJ1-6; clone size: once; D gene: -; V gene: TRBV4-2; CDR3 protein: CASSQDPRDSPLHF; CDR3 DNA: TGTGCCAGCAGCCAAGACCCGCGGGATTCACCCCTCCACTTT
J gene: TRBJ1-2; clone size: once; D gene: -; V gene: TRBV12-3/TRBV12-4; CDR3 protein: CASSPPGYTF; CDR3 DNA: TGTGCCAGCAGTCCCCCCGGCTACACCTTC
J gene: TRBJ1-1; clone size: -; D gene: -; V gene: TRBV4-1; CDR3 protein: CASSQGRLGVWTEAFF; CDR3 DNA: TGCGCCAGCAGCCAAGGTCGTTTGGGGGTGTGGACTGAAGCTTTCTTT
J gene: TRBJ1-2; clone size: -; D gene: -; V gene: TRBV7-2; CDR3 protein: CASSLVGLPYGYTF; CDR3 DNA: TGTGCCAGCAGCTTAGTGGGCCTTCCCTATGGCTACACCTTC
J gene: TRBJ2-2; clone size: once; D gene: TRBD1; V gene: TRBV28; CDR3 protein: CASSLGSGQIPGELFF; CDR3 DNA: TGTGCCAGCAGTTTGGGGTCGGGACAGATCCCCGGGGAGCTGTTTTTT
J gene: TRBJ1-5; clone size: -; D gene: -; V gene: TRBV2; CDR3 protein: CASREFNRPNQPQHF; CDR3 DNA: TGTGCCAGCAGAGAATTCAACAGACCTAATCAGCCCCAGCATTTT
J gene: TRBJ1-1; clone size: -; D gene: TRBD1; V gene: TRBV29-1; CDR3 protein: CSGGGTGGETEAFF; CDR3 DNA: TGCAGCGGTGGGGGGACAGGGGGCGAGACTGAAGCTTTCTTT
J gene: TRBJ1-1; clone size: -; D gene: -; V gene: TRBV5-1; CDR3 protein: CASSLGQPNTEAFF; CDR3 DNA: TGCGCCAGCAGCTTGGGACAACCGAACACTGAAGCTTTCTTT
J gene: TRBJ2-7; clone size: -; D gene: -; V gene: TRBV4-3; CDR3 protein: CASSPGPKSEQYF; CDR3 DNA: TGCGCCAGCAGCCCCGGGCCTAAAAGTGAACAGTACTTC
J gene: TRBJ1-2; clone size: -; D gene: -; V gene: TRBV5-6; CDR3 protein: CASSLSGGYTF; CDR3 DNA: TGTGCCAGCAGCTTGTCCGGCGGCTACACCTTC
J gene: TRBJ1-5; clone size: -; D gene: -; V gene: TRBV3-1/TRBV3-2; CDR3 protein: CASSQGTEYQPQHF; CDR3 DNA: TGTGCCAGCAGCCAAGGGACAGAATATCAGCCCCAGCATTTT
J gene: TRBJ2-5; clone size: -; D gene: -; V gene: TRBV24-1; CDR3 protein: CATGSGETQYF; CDR3 DNA: TGTGCCACCGGATCAGGGGAGACCCAGTACTTC
J gene: TRBJ1-3; clone size: -; D gene: TRBD1; V gene: TRBV7-6; CDR3 protein: CASSLTDRPFAGNTIYF; CDR3 DNA: TGTGCCAGCAGCTTGACGGACAGGCCGTTCGCTGGAAACACCATATATTTT
J gene: TRBJ1-1; clone size: -; D gene: -; V gene: TRBV6-1; CDR3 protein: CASSELMNTEAFF; CDR3 DNA: TGTGCCAGCAGTGAGCTGATGAACACTGAAGCTTTCTTT
J gene: TRBJ2-5; clone size: once; D gene: -; V gene: TRBV27; CDR3 protein: CASSLSRQETQYF; CDR3 DNA: TGTGCCAGCAGTTTATCCCGCCAAGAGACCCAGTACTTC
J gene: TRBJ1-6; clone size: few; D gene: -; V gene: TRBV10-1; CDR3 protein: CASSATGYSPLHF; CDR3 DNA: TGCGCCAGCAGTGCCACAGGGTATTCACCCCTCCACTTT
J gene: TRBJ2-2; clone size: -; D gene: -; V gene: TRBV15; CDR3 protein: CATSSMRWGANTGELFF; CDR3 DNA: TGTGCCACCAGCAGCATGAGGTGGGGGGCCAACACCGGGGAGCTGTTTTTT
J gene: TRBJ1-5; clone size: -; D gene: TRBD1; V gene: TRBV19; CDR3 protein: CASTSDRGGRGQPQHF; CDR3 DNA: TGTGCCAGTACCTCGGACAGGGGGGGAAGGGGTCAGCCCCAGCATTTT
J gene: TRBJ2-7; clone size: -; D gene: -; V gene: TRBV27; CDR3 protein: CASSSSYEQYF; CDR3 DNA: TGTGCCAGCAGTTCGAGCTACGAGCAGTACTTC
J gene: TRBJ2-7; clone size: -; D gene: -; V gene: TRBV29-1; CDR3 protein: CSVRSVGGYEQYF; CDR3 DNA: TGCAGCGTTAGGTCGGTAGGGGGCTACGAGCAGTACTTC
J gene: TRBJ1-1; clone size: -; D gene: -; V gene: TRBV6-5; CDR3 protein: CASSFGPETEAFF; CDR3 DNA: TGTGCCAGCAGTTTCGGTCCGGAGACTGAAGCTTTCTTT
J gene: TRBJ1-2; clone size: -; D gene: -; V gene: TRBV6-2/TRBV6-3; CDR3 protein: CASSYLVNYGYTF; CDR3 DNA: TGTGCCAGCAGTTACTTGGTGAACTATGGCTACACCTTC
J gene: TRBJ2-2; clone size: -; D gene: -; V gene: TRBV3-1/TRBV3-2; CDR3 protein: CASSAPVTGELFF; CDR3 DNA: TGTGCCAGCAGCGCACCGGTAACCGGGGAGCTGTTTTTT
J gene: TRBJ2-7; clone size: -; D gene: -; V gene: TRBV7-9; CDR3 protein: CASLSPPEQYF; CDR3 DNA: TGTGCCAGCCTCTCGCCGCCAGAGCAGTACTTC
J gene: TRBJ1-1; clone size: once; D gene: -; V gene: TRBV12-3/TRBV12-4; CDR3 protein: CASSFFPTEAFF; CDR3 DNA: TGTGCCAGCAGTTTTTTCCCGACTGAAGCTTTCTTT
J gene: TRBJ2-1; clone size: -; D gene: TRBD2; V gene: TRBV9; CDR3 protein: CASSVRLADNNEQFF; CDR3 DNA: TGTGCCAGCAGCGTCCGACTAGCGGACAACAATGAGCAGTTCTTC
J gene: TRBJ2-7; clone size: -; D gene: -; V gene: TRBV2; CDR3 protein: CARGSGAYEQYF; CDR3 DNA: TGTGCCAGGGGGTCAGGGGCCTACGAGCAGTACTTC
J gene: TRBJ1-2; clone size: -; D gene: -; V gene: TRBV19; CDR3 protein: CASSMVAGQGYTF; CDR3 DNA: TGTGCCAGTAGTATGGTGGCAGGCCAAGGCTACACCTTC
J gene: TRBJ1-4; clone size: few; D gene: -; V gene: TRBV4-3; CDR3 protein: CASSQEGWQLGEKLFF; CDR3 DNA: TGCGCCAGCAGCCAAGAAGGATGGCAGTTGGGAGAAAAACTGTTTTTT
J gene: TRBJ2-2; clone size: once; D gene: TRBD2; V gene: TRBV28; CDR3 protein: CASSFLRGAGELFF; CDR3 DNA: TGTGCCAGCAGTTTCCTCCGGGGGGCCGGGGAGCTGTTTTTT
J gene: TRBJ1-5; clone size: -; D gene: -; V gene: TRBV14; CDR3 protein: CASSQVPGEASQPQHF; CDR3 DNA: TGTGCCAGCAGCCAAGTGCCAGGGGAGGCCAGTCAGCCCCAGCATTTT